This TCR beta chain was sequenced in a study of blood T cell repertoires in COVID-19. Germline CDR1 reads MNHEY; CDR2 reads SVGEGT. The CDR3 loop spans 15 amino acids. V lost 2 bases, J lost 6 bases, and 7 bases stayed unmatched. TCRdb's table, derived via immunoSEQ multiplex PCR, lists solely in-frame clones and lacks some. The data hold 75,000 to 100,000 clones, with 65% to 85% observed a single time. Sequences were obtained from peripheral blood. The chain uses TRBV6-2 or TRBV6-3 and TRBJ1-5; TRBD1 matches 7 bases. This sequence was found in a man between 60 and 70 years old with acute or convalescent COVID-19. The CDR3 reads CASSYQQGYAQPQHF. The CDR3 nucleotides read TGTGCCAGCAGTTACCAACAGGGGTATGCTCAGCCCCAGCATTTT.